The clone carrying this T cell receptor beta chain was observed many times. The PBMCs studied were ones that came from roughly 9.1 ml fresh peripheral blood. From germline, CDR1 is SGHVS and CDR2 FNYEAQ. Trimming took off 5 bases at V and 0 bases at J, with 19 bases between the two ends. CDR3 length: 17 residues. From RNA transcripts, TCR beta CDR3 regions were amplified. Carried out on the TCR CDR3, a first-round RT-PCR used the HTBI primer set. TCRdb recomputed calls from the multiplex PCR reads with MiXCR, one row per CDR3 protein. In the table there are about 150,000 distinct CDR3 sequences, roughly a fifth of which are singletons. This specimen belongs to a study of T cells in Graves' hyperthyroidism and ophthalmopathy.

The sequence was collected from a woman in her forties or fifties with Graves' hyperthyroidism that later progressed to Graves' ophthalmopathy. Specimen: blood. The chain uses TRBV7-6 and TRBJ1-1, with D perhaps TRBD1 (5 bases). For the CDR3, the DNA is TGTGCCAGCAGCCCGGACACCCCGTCCGTAATGAACACTGAAGCTTTCTTT. This encodes CASSPDTPSVMNTEAFF.